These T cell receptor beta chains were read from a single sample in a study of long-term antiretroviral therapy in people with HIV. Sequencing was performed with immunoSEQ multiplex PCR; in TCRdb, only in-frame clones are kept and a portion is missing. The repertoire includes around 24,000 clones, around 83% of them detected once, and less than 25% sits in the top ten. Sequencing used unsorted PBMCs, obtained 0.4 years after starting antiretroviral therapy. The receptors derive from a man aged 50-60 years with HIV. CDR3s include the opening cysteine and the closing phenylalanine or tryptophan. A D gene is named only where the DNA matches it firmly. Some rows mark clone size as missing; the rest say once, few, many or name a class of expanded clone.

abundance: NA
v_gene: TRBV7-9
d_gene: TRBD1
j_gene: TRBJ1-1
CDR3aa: CASSSRPRTGDTEAFF
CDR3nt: TGTGCCAGCAGCTCCCGGCCCCGGACAGGGGACACTGAAGCTTTCTTT

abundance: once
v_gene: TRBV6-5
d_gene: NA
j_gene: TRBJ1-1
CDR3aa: CAIFGGTEAFF
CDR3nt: TGTGCCATCTTCGGTGGTACTGAAGCTTTCTTT

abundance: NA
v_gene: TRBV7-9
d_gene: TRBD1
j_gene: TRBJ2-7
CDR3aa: CASSLAAWDRASYEQYF
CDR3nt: TGTGCCAGCAGCTTAGCCGCTTGGGACAGGGCCTCCTACGAGCAGTACTTC

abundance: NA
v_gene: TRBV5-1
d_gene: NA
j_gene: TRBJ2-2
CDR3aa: CASSLSLGENGELFF
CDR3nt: TGCGCCAGCAGCTTGTCATTGGGGGAAAACGGGGAGCTGTTTTTT

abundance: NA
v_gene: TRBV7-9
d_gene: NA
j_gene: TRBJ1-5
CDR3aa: CASSLSGDQPQHF
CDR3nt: TGTGCCAGCAGCTTATCAGGGGATCAGCCCCAGCATTTT

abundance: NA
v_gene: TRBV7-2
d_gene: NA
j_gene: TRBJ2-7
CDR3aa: CASSLGAPYEQYF
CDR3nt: TGTGCCAGCAGCTTAGGGGCCCCCTACGAGCAGTACTTC

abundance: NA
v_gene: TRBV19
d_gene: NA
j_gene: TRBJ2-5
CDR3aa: CASSVPQETQYF
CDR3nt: TGTGCCAGTAGTGTGCCACAAGAGACCCAGTACTTC

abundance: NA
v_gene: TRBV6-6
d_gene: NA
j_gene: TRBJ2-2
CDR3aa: CASSSLRKNTGELFF
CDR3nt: TGTGCCAGCAGTTCCCTGCGGAAAAACACCGGGGAGCTGTTTTTT

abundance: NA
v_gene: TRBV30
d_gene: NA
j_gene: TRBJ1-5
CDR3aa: CAWSGQLNQPQHF
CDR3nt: TGTGCCTGGAGTGGACAGCTTAATCAGCCCCAGCATTTT

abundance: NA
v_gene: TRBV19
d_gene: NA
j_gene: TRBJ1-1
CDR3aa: CASIPDRMNTEAFF
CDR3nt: TGTGCCAGTATCCCTGACAGAATGAACACTGAAGCTTTCTTT

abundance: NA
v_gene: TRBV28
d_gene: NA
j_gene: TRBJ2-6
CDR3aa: CASSRAFSGANVLTF
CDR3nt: TGTGCCAGCAGCCGGGCCTTCTCTGGGGCCAACGTCCTGACTTTC

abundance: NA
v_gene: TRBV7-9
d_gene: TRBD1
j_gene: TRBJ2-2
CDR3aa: CASSLETGGTTGELFF
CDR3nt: TGTGCCAGCAGCTTAGAGACAGGGGGCACCACCGGGGAGCTGTTTTTT

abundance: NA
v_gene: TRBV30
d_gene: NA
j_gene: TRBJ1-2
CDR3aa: CAWKGAVGYTF
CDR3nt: TGTGCCTGGAAAGGGGCGGTAGGCTACACCTTC

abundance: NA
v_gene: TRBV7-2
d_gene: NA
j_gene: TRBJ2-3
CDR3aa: CASSLGRKTDTQYF
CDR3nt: TGTGCCAGCAGCCTAGGACGGAAGACAGATACGCAGTATTTT

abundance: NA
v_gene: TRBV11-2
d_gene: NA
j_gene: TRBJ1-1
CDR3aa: CASSFPPARGHTEAFF
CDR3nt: TGTGCCAGCAGCTTCCCACCCGCCAGGGGACACACTGAAGCTTTCTTT

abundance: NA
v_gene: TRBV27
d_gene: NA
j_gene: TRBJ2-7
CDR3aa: CASQTWGGPYEQYF
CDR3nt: TGTGCCAGCCAAACATGGGGGGGCCCCTACGAGCAGTACTTC

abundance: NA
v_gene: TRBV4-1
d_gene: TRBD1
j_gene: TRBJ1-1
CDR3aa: CASTDRGQMNTEAFF
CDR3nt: TGCGCCAGCACCGACAGGGGGCAGATGAACACTGAAGCTTTCTTT

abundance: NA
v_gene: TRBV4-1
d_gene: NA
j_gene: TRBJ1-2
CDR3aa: CASRGAAAGETF
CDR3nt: TGCGCCAGCAGGGGAGCGGCGGCGGGTGAGACCTTC

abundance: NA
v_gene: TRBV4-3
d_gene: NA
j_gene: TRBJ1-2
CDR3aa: CASSQDQWAGRIYGYTF
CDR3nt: TGCGCCAGCAGCCAAGATCAATGGGCAGGGAGGATATATGGCTACACCTTC

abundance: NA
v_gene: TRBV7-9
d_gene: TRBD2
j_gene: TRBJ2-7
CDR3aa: CASSSGLAGGKSYEQYF
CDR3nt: TGTGCCAGCAGCTCGGGACTAGCGGGGGGTAAATCCTACGAGCAGTACTTC

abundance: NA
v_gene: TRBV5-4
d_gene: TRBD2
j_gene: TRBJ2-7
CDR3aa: CASSPDSGGAVYF
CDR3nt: TGTGCCAGCAGCCCGGATAGCGGGGGGGCCGTCTACTTC

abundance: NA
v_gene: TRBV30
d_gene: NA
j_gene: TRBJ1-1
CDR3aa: CAWDQGNTEAFF
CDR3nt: TGTGCCTGGGACCAGGGTAACACTGAAGCTTTCTTT

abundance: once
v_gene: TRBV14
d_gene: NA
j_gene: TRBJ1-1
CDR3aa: CASSQFSGRAEAFF
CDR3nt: TGTGCCAGCAGCCAATTCTCGGGCAGGGCTGAAGCTTTCTTT

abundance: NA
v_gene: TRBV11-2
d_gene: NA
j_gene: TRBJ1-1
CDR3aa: CASSFQWDTEAFF
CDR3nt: TGTGCCAGCAGCTTCCAGTGGGACACTGAAGCTTTCTTT